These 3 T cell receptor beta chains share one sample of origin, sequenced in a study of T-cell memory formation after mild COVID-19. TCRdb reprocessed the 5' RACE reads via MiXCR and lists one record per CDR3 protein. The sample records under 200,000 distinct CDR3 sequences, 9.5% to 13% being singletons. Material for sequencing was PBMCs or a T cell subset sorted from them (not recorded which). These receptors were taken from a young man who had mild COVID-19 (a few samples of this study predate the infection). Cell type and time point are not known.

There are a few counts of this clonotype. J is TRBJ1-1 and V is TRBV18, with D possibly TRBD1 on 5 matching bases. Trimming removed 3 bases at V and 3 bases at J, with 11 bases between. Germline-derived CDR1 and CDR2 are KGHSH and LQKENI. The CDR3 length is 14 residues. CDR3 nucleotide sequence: TGTGCCAGCTCACCGGTAGACAGTGACACTGAAGCTTTCTTT. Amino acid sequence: CASSPVDSDTEAFF.

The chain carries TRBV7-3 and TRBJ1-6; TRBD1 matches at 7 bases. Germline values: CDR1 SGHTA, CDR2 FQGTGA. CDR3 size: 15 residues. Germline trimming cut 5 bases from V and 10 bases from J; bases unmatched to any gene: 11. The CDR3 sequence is CASSEQTGSQSPLHF. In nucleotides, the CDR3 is TGTGCCAGCAGCGAGCAGACAGGGTCGCAATCACCCCTCCACTTT.

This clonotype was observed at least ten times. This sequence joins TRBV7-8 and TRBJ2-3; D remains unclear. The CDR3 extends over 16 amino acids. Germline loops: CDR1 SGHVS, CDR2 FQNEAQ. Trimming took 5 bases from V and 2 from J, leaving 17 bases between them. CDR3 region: CASSQVRVRDTDTQYF. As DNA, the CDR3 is TGTGCCAGCAGCCAGGTACGGGTCCGCGACACAGATACGCAGTATTTT.